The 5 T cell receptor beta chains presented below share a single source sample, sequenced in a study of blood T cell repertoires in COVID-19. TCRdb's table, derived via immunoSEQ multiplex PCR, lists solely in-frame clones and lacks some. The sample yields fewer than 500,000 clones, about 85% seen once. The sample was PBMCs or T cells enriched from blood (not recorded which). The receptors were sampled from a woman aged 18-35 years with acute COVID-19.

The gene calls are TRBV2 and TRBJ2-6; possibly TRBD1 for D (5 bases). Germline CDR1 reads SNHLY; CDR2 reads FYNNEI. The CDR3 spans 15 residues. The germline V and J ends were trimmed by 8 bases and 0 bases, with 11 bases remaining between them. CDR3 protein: CASASRGSGANVLTF. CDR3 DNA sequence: TGTGCCAGCGCCAGTAGGGGCTCTGGGGCCAACGTCCTGACTTTC.

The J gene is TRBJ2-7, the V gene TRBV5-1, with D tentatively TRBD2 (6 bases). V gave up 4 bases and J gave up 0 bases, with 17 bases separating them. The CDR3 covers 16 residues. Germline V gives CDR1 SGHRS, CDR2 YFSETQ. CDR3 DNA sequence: TGCGCCAGCAGCGACCCGGGACTTTCCAGCTCCTACGAGCAGTACTTC. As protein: CASSDPGLSSSYEQYF.

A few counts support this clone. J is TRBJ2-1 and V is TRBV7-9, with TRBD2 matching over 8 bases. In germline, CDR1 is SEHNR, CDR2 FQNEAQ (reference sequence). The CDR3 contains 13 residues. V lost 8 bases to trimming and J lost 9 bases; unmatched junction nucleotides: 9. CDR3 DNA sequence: TGTGCCAGCCGCCGGGGACTAGACCTTGAGCAGTTCTTC. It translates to CASRRGLDLEQFF.

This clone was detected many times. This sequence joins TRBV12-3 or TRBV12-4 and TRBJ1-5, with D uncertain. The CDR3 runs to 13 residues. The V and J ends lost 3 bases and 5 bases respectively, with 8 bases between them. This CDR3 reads CASSFRVDQPQHF. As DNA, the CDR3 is TGTGCCAGCAGTTTCCGGGTTGATCAGCCCCAGCATTTT.

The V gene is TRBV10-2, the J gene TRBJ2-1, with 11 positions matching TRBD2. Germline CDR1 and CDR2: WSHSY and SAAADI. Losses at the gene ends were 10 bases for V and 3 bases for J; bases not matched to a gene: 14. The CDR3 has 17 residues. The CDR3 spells CATIRTRLAGGYNEQFF. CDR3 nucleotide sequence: TGCGCCACCATCCGCACCCGGCTAGCGGGAGGCTACAATGAGCAGTTCTTC.